The 24 T cell receptor beta chains presented below share a single source sample, sequenced in a study of spatial heterogeneity in lung cancer. TCRdb reprocessed the 5' RACE reads with MiXCR, giving one entry per CDR3 protein. Altogether approximately 1,200 distinct CDR3 sequences are present, more than 25% being singletons, with the ten largest covering around 20%. What these receptors recognize is not known. Study observations and caveats: Counts of expanded intratumoral alpha and beta TCRs tracked tumor mutation counts.

The time point here: sample taken at primary tumor resection. The sequences come from lung tumor tissue, collected at surgery. The receptors here all came from a male donor with early-stage non-small cell lung cancer.

Within the sample, this clonotype is large (0.1 to 1%). This chain joins TRBV7-3 and TRBJ1-2, with D perhaps TRBD1 (5 bases). The germline V gene encodes CDR1 SGHTA and CDR2 FQGTGA. V was cut by 5 bases and J by 8 bases, with 15 bases left in between. The CDR3 length is 13 residues. The CDR3, as DNA: TGTGCCAGCAGCCGTGACGGCGGGGGAGGCTACACCTTC. Protein sequence: CASSRDGGGGYTF.

This chain connects TRBV20-1 to TRBJ2-7, with TRBD1 matching over 7 bases. The CDR3 has 14 amino acids. The ends lost 6 bases at V and 2 bases at J; junction bases unmatched: 10. Germline V CDR1 and CDR2: DFQATT, SNEGSKA (reference sequence). CDR3: CSAIRDSYTYEQYF. As DNA, the CDR3 is TGCAGTGCCATAAGGGACAGTTACACCTACGAGCAGTACTTC.

Only a few counts were recorded for this clonotype. The rearrangement uses TRBV11-2 and TRBJ2-3; 10 nucleotides align to TRBD2. The CDR3 is made up of 20 amino acids. Germline loops: CDR1 SGHAT, CDR2 FQNNGV. With 4 bases clipped from V and 0 bases from J, the junction kept 16 bases outside the gene matches. CDR3 nucleotides: TGTGCCAGCAGCTCCAATTATCATACTAGCGGGGTGGGGAGCACAGATACGCAGTATTTT. Its protein product is CASSSNYHTSGVGSTDTQYF.

This chain joins TRBV28 and TRBJ2-1, with unresolved D. Germline V gene data show CDR1 as MDHEN and CDR2 as SYDVKM. V gave up 3 bases and J gave up 8 bases, with 14 bases separating them. This CDR3 is 14 amino acids long. CDR3 in amino acids: CASSFSGVMDEQFF. As DNA, the CDR3 is TGTGCCAGCAGTTTTAGTGGCGTTATGGATGAGCAGTTCTTC.

The chain combines TRBV20-1 with TRBJ2-1; 10 bases match TRBD1. Germline trimming cut 6 bases from V and 8 bases from J; bases unmatched to any gene: 7. This CDR3 spans 13 amino acids. The germline V gene encodes CDR1 DFQATT and CDR2 SNEGSKA (reference sequence). Here the CDR3 reads CSAIADRGHEQFF. In DNA form, the CDR3 reads TGCAGTGCCATCGCAGACAGGGGGCATGAGCAGTTCTTC.

By share of the sample, this clonotype is large (0.1 to 1%). This chain uses TRBV11-2 with TRBJ2-5; D gene ambiguous. This CDR3 contains 13 residues. CDR1 and CDR2 (germline): SGHAT, FQNNGV. The germline V and J ends were trimmed by 5 bases and 4 bases, with 11 bases remaining between them. The CDR3 nucleotides are TGTGCCAGCAGCCCAATGCGGTCAGAGACCCAGTACTTC. This encodes CASSPMRSETQYF. Variable domain in full (rest from reference TRBV11-2 and TRBJ2-5): EAGVAQSPRYKIIEKRQSVAFWCNPISGHATLYWYQQILGQGPKLLIQFQNNGVVDDSQLPKDRFSAERLKGVDSTLKIQPAKLEDSAVYLCASSPMRSETQYFGPGTRLLVL.

This clonotype occurred a few times. The chain carries TRBV20-1 and TRBJ2-5; 8 positions match TRBD2. V dropped 1 base and J dropped 2; count of bases not matched to a gene: 9. The CDR3 is 16 residues long. Germline V gene data show CDR1 as DFQATT and CDR2 as SNEGSKA (reference sequence). The CDR3 loop reads CSARAPPGGGQETQYF. DNA of the CDR3: TGCAGTGCTAGAGCTCCCCCGGGGGGGGGGCAAGAGACCCAGTACTTC.

The table lists this clonotype with a count of one. The rearrangement uses TRBV4-3 and TRBJ2-7; TRBD1 might be the D (6 bases). V gave up 0 bases and J gave up 6 bases, with 9 bases separating them. Germline V gives CDR1 LGHNA, CDR2 YSLEER. The CDR3 runs 13 residues. This CDR3 is CASSQETGSEQYF. The CDR3 DNA reads TGCGCCAGCAGCCAAGAGACAGGTTCCGAGCAGTACTTC.

The V and J genes are TRBV20-1 and TRBJ2-7; no clear D. The germline CDR1 and CDR2 sequences are DFQATT and SNEGSKA (reference sequence). This CDR3 is 11 amino acids long. The ends were cut back, 6 bases at V and 0 bases at J, with 6 bases in the middle. CDR3: CSALSSYEQYF. CDR3 in DNA: TGCAGTGCCCTCAGCTCCTACGAGCAGTACTTC.

This clonotype was picked up a small number of times. The V and J genes are TRBV5-1 and TRBJ2-5; D is unresolved. V gave up 5 bases and J gave up 1 base, with 9 bases separating them. This CDR3 has 13 residues. Germline loops: CDR1 SGHRS, CDR2 YFSETQ. The CDR3 loop is CASRRSGQETQYF. In DNA form, the CDR3 reads TGCGCCAGCAGGAGGTCAGGCCAAGAGACCCAGTACTTC.

This clonotype came up a few times. This chain links TRBV5-1 with TRBJ2-1; tentative D call: TRBD2 (6 bases). V lost 7 bases to trimming and J lost 8 bases, with 16 bases between them. There are 13 residues in the CDR3. Germline V gives CDR1 SGHRS, CDR2 YFSETQ. CDR3 sequence: CASAGETGDEQFF. CDR3 sequence (DNA): TGCGCCAGCGCCGGGGAGACGGGGGATGAGCAGTTCTTC. Using reference TRBV5-1 and TRBJ2-1 for the parts outside the CDR3, the full variable domain is KAGVTQTPRYLIKTRGQQVTLSCSPISGHRSVSWYQQTPGQGLQFLFEYFSETQRNKGNFPGRFSGRQFSNSRSEMNVSTLELGDSALYLCASAGETGDEQFFGPGTRLTVL.

This clonotype has a handful of counts. This rearrangement joins TRBV2 to TRBJ1-2; D is undetermined. There are 14 residues in the CDR3. With 2 bases removed from V and 2 bases from J, the gap between germline ends came to 9 bases. Germline assignment: CDR1 SNHLY and CDR2 FYNNEI. The CDR3 DNA reads as TGTGCCAGCAGTGAACGAGGTCCAAACTATGGCTACACCTTC. It codes for CASSERGPNYGYTF.

V gene TRBV7-9 combines with J gene TRBJ2-2; TRBD2 might be the D (5 bases). Germline V CDR1 and CDR2: SEHNR, FQNEAQ (reference sequence). Trimming stripped 4 bases from V and 2 bases from J, with 23 bases between. The CDR3 sequence is 19 residues long. The CDR3 DNA reads TGTGCCAGCAGCTATCCGCGCGGACGGGGAAACTACAACACCGGGGAGCTGTTTTTT. Its protein product is CASSYPRGRGNYNTGELFF. The variable domain in full, with the rest retrieved from reference TRBV7-9 and TRBJ2-2, is DTGVSQNPRHKITKRGQNVTFRCDPISEHNRLYWYRQTLGQGPEFLTYFQNEAQLEKSRLLSDRFSAERPKGSFSTLEIQRTEQGDSAMYLCASSYPRGRGNYNTGELFFGEGSRLTVL.

This clonotype was observed a few times. V is TRBV10-3 and J is TRBJ2-3; TRBD1 matches 7 bases. This CDR3 is 14 amino acids long. The germline V gene has CDR1 ENHRY and CDR2 SYGVKD. Trimming took 7 bases from V and 4 from J; bases not matched to a gene: 8. For the CDR3, the DNA is TGTGCCATCACCTGGGACAGATGGGCAGATACGCAGTATTTT. It yields the protein CAITWDRWADTQYF.

Judged by abundance, this clonotype is large (0.1 to 1%). The chain joins TRBV20-1 to TRBJ2-1; 9 positions agree with TRBD2. This CDR3 region has 13 residues. Germline CDR1 is DFQATT and CDR2 is SNEGSKA (reference sequence). With 2 bases clipped from V and 4 bases from J, the junction kept 0 bases outside the gene matches. CDR3 residues: CSARLAGYNEQFF. The CDR3 DNA reads as TGCAGTGCTAGACTAGCGGGATACAATGAGCAGTTCTTC.

In its sample, this clonotype is large. The V and J genes are TRBV29-1 and TRBJ1-4; TRBD1 matches at 7 bases. Trimming took 4 bases from V and 7 from J; bases not matched to a gene: 9. The CDR3 consists of 14 residues. CDR1 and CDR2 (germline): SQVTM, ANQGSEA. The CDR3 DNA reads TGCAGCGTTGGACAGGGAATGCGCAGTGAAAAACTGTTTTTT. This encodes CSVGQGMRSEKLFF.

The V and J genes are TRBV7-2 and TRBJ2-4, with D hard to call. Germline loops: CDR1 SGHTA, CDR2 FQGNSA. The CDR3 runs to 14 residues. V was clipped by 5 bases and J by 5 bases, with 13 bases between them. In nucleotides, the CDR3 is TGTGCCAGCAGCCTCGACCACGGGCAAAACATTCAGTACTTC. Its translation is CASSLDHGQNIQYF.

A few counts support this clonotype. V and J are TRBV7-8 and TRBJ1-2; 10 bases align to TRBD1. CDR1 is SGHVS, CDR2 FQNEAQ, per germline. V lost 5 bases, J lost 3 bases, and 6 bases stayed unmatched. The CDR3 is made up of 15 amino acids. The CDR3 is CASSPDRGPYYGYTF. For the CDR3, the DNA is TGTGCCAGCAGCCCCGACAGGGGGCCATACTATGGCTACACCTTC.

The chain joins TRBV5-1 to TRBJ2-1, with 9 positions matching TRBD1. From germline, CDR1 is SGHRS and CDR2 YFSETQ. The V gene end was trimmed by 5 bases and the J gene end by 7 bases; junction bases not matched to a gene: 7. CDR3 length: 14 residues. In DNA form, the CDR3 reads TGCGCCAGCAGAGTGGGGACAGGGAGTAATGAGCAGTTCTTC. It is translated as CASRVGTGSNEQFF. The variable domain in full, completed from reference TRBV5-1 and TRBJ2-1, reads KAGVTQTPRYLIKTRGQQVTLSCSPISGHRSVSWYQQTPGQGLQFLFEYFSETQRNKGNFPGRFSGRQFSNSRSEMNVSTLELGDSALYLCASRVGTGSNEQFFGPGTRLTVL.

This clonotype came up a few times. The V call is TRBV5-1, the J call TRBJ1-2; a weak D match, TRBD1 (5 bases). The CDR3 spans 13 residues. V gave up 4 bases and J gave up 5 bases, with 12 bases separating them. Germline-derived CDR1 and CDR2 are SGHRS and YFSETQ. The CDR3, as DNA: TGCGCCAGCAGCGCGACAGTACCTTATGGCTACACCTTC. Amino acids: CASSATVPYGYTF.

This clonotype was seen only a few times. The rearrangement uses TRBV6-5 and TRBJ1-5, with D possibly matching TRBD1 (5 bases). V shed 6 bases and J shed 4 bases, with 13 bases lying between them. CDR3 length: 14 residues. Germline CDR1 reads MNHEY; CDR2 reads SVGAGI. The CDR3 region is CASSRKGPNQPQHF. The CDR3 DNA reads TGTGCCAGCAGCCGAAAGGGACCGAATCAGCCCCAGCATTTT.

The rearrangement links TRBV6-5 to TRBJ2-5; unclear D gene. The V gene's germline CDR1 is MNHEY and CDR2 SVGAGI. V gave up 3 bases and J gave up 4 bases, with 15 bases separating them. The CDR3 length is 15 residues. The CDR3 region is CASSYWPFDRETQYF. For the CDR3, the DNA is TGTGCCAGCAGTTATTGGCCCTTCGACCGAGAGACCCAGTACTTC.

The rearrangement links TRBV2 to TRBJ2-7; D call uncertain. There are 12 residues in the CDR3. The V gene lost 4 bases and the J gene lost 6 bases, with 10 bases spanning the gap. CDR1 is SNHLY, CDR2 FYNNEI, per germline. The CDR3 region is CASSVQYAEQYF. CDR3 bases: TGTGCCAGCAGTGTCCAGTACGCCGAGCAGTACTTC.

This clonotype was seen a few times. The rearrangement joins TRBV19 to TRBJ2-1; TRBD1 might be the D (5 bases). This CDR3 contains 14 residues. The V gene's germline CDR1 is LNHDA and CDR2 SQIVND (reference sequence). V shed 3 bases and J shed 8 bases, with 14 bases lying between them. CDR3: CASSMMWGGDEQFF. CDR3 DNA: TGTGCCAGTAGTATGATGTGGGGCGGAGATGAGCAGTTCTTC.